The clone carrying this TCR beta chain has only a few counts. TCRdb processed the 5' RACE reads anew with MiXCR; each CDR3 protein has one entry. There are approximately 350,000 distinct CDR3 sequences in the sample; roughly 15% occur only once, and approximately 0.99% lies in the top ten. These data belong to a study of CD8 T cells in ankylosing spondylitis. The CDR3 loop spans 13 amino acids. Germline values: CDR1 MNHNY, CDR2 SVGAGI (reference sequence). V lost 8 bases, J lost 6 bases, and 17 bases lay in between. The chain employs TRBV6-6 and TRBJ2-7; tentatively, D is TRBD1 (6 bases). This sequence originates from a male donor with ankylosing spondylitis or in good health (not recorded which). The sequenced sample consisted of blood, either unsorted or a sorted T cell fraction (not recorded which). The CDR3 DNA is TGTGCCAGCGGGTTAACGATAGGGGGCGAGCAGTACTTC. It encodes CASGLTIGGEQYF.